This TCR beta chain was identified in a study of blood T cell repertoires in COVID-19. The wider study: Some COVID-19 samples were acute and others convalescent; all came from the United States, Italy and Spain.

Authors' processing steps: Amplification with reference gene primers provided the estimates of nucleated cell counts. Sequencing used immunoSEQ multiplex PCR; TCRdb keeps in-frame clones, though not all of them. V and J calls and clone size are as listed in that table; D and trimming were resolved from the DNA. The table records 150,000 to 200,000 clones, roughly 84% of them present only once. A case of COVID-19 had been met by exposed participants within 2 weeks before study entry. The V and J ends lost 1 base and 6 bases, in that order; junction bases with no gene match: 9. Germline-derived CDR1 and CDR2 are LNHDA and SQIVND (reference sequence). This CDR3 is 17 amino acids long.

The sequence came from a woman in her 30s who had been exposed to COVID-19. Sequencing used PBMCs or T cells enriched from blood (not recorded which). The chain recombines TRBV19 with TRBJ1-2; 12 bases are a match to TRBD1. The CDR3 loop reads CASSIVPGQGAHNGYTF. CDR3 in DNA: TGTGCCAGTAGTATAGTTCCGGGACAGGGGGCCCACAATGGCTACACCTTC.